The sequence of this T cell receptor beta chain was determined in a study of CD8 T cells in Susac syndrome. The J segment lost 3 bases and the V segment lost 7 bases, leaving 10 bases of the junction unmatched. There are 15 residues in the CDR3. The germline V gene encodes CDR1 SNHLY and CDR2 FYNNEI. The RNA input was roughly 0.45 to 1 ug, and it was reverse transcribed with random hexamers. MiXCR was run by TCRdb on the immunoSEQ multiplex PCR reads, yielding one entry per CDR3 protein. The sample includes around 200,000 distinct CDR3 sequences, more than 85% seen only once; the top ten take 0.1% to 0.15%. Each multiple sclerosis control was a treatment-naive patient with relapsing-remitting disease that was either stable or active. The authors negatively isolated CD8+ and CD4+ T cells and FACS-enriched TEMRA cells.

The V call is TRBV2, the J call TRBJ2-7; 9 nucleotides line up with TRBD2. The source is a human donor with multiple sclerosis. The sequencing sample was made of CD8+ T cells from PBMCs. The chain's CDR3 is CASKSAAGGDYEQYF. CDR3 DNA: TGTGCCAGCAAGAGCGCGGCGGGAGGGGACTACGAGCAGTACTTC.